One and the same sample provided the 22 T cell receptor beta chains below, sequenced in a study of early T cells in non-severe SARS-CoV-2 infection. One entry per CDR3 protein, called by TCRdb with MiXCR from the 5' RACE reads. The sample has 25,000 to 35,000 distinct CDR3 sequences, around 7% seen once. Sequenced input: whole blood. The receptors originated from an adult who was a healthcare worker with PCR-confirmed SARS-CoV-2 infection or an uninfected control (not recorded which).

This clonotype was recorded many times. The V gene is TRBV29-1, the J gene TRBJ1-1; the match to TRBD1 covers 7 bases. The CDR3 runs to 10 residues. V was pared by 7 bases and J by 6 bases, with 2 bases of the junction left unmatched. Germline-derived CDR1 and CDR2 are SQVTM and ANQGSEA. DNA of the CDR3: TGCAGCGCAGGGGGGGCTGAAGCTTTCTTT. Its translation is CSAGGAEAFF.

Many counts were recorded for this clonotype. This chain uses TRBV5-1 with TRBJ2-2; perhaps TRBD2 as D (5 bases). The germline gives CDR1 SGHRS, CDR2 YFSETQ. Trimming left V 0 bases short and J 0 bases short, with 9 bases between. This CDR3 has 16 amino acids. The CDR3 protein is CASSLGGFSNTGELFF. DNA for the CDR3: TGCGCCAGCAGCTTGGGAGGGTTCTCGAACACCGGGGAGCTGTTTTTT.

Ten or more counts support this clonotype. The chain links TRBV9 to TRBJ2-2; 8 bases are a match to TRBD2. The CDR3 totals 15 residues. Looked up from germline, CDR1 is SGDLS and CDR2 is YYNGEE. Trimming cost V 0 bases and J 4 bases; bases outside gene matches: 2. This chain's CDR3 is CASSVELAVTGELFF. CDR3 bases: TGTGCCAGCAGCGTAGAACTAGCGGTCACCGGGGAGCTGTTTTTT.

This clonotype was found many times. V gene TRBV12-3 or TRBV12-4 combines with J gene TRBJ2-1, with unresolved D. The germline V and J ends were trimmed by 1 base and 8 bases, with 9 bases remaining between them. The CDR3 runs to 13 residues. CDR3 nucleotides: TGTGCCAGCAGTTTAGTGGGTGAGGATGAGCAGTTCTTC. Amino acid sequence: CASSLVGEDEQFF.

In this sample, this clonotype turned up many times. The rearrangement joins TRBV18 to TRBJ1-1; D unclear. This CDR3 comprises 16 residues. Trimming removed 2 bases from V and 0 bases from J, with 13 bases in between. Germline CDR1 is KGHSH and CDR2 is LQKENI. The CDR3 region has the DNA TGTGCCAGCTCACCAACTCTACTCCTCATGAACACTGAAGCTTTCTTT. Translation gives CASSPTLLLMNTEAFF.

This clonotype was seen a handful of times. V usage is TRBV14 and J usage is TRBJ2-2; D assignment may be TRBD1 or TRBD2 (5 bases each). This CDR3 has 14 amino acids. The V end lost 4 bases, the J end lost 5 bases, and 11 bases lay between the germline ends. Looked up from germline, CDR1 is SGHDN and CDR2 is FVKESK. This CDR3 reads CASSPGPQTGELFF. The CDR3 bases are TGTGCCAGCAGCCCGGGACCCCAGACCGGGGAGCTGTTTTTT.

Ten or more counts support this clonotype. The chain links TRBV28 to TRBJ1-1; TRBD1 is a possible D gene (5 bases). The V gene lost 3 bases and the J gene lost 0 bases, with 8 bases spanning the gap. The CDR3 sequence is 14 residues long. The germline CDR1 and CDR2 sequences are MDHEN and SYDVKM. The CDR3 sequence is CASSFRGMNTEAFF. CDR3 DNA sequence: TGTGCCAGCAGTTTTAGGGGCATGAACACTGAAGCTTTCTTT.

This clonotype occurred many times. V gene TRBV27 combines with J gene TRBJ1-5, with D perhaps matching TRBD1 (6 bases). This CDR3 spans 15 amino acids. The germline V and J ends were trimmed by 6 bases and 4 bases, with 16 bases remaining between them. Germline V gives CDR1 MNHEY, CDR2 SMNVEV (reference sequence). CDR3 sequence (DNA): TGTGCCAGCAGCCCCTCGCAGGGGAGGAATCAGCCCCAGCATTTT. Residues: CASSPSQGRNQPQHF.

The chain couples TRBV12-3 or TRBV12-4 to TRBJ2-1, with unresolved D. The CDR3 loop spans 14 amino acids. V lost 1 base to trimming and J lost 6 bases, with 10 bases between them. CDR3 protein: CASSLGSRVNEQFF. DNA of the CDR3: TGTGCCAGCAGTTTAGGATCTAGGGTCAATGAGCAGTTCTTC.

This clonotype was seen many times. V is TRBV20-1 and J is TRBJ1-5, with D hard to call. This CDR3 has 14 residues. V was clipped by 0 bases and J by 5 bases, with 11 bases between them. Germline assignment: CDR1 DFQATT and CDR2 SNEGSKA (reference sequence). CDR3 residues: CSARDLDTYQPQHF. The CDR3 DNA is TGCAGTGCTAGAGATCTCGACACCTATCAGCCCCAGCATTTT.

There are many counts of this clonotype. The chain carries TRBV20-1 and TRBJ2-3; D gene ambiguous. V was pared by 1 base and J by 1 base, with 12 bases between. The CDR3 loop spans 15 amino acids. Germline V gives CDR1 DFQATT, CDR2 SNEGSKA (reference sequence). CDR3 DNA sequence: TGCAGTGCTAGAGGGGTGGGGTTGGGCACAGATACGCAGTATTTT. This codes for CSARGVGLGTDTQYF.

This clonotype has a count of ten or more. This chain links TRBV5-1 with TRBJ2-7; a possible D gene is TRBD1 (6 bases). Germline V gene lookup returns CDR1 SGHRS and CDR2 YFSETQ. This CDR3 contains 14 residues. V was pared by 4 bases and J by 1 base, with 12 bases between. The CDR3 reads CASSARGGSYEQYF. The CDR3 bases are TGCGCCAGCAGCGCCAGGGGCGGTTCCTACGAGCAGTACTTC. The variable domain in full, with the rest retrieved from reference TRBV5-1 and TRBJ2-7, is KAGVTQTPRYLIKTRGQQVTLSCSPISGHRSVSWYQQTPGQGLQFLFEYFSETQRNKGNFPGRFSGRQFSNSRSEMNVSTLELGDSALYLCASSARGGSYEQYFGPGTRLTVT.

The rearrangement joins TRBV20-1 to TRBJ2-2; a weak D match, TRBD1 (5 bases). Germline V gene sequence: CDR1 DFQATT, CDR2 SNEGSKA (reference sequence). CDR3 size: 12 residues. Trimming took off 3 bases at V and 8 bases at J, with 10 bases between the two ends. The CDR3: CSASQGAGELFF. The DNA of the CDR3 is TGCAGTGCTAGCCAAGGGGCAGGGGAGCTGTTTTTT.

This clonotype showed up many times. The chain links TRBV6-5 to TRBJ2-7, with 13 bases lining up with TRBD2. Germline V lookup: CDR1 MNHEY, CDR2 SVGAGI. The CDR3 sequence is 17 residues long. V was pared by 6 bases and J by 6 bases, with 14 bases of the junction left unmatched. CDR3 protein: CASSPGLAGLSQSEQYF. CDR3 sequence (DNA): TGTGCCAGCAGCCCGGGACTAGCGGGGCTCTCCCAGAGCGAGCAGTACTTC.

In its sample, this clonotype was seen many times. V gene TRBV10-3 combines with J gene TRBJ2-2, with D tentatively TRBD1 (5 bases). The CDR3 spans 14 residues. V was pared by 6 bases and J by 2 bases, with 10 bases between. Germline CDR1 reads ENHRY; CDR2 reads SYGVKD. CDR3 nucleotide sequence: TGTGCCATCAGGCCCCAGGGAAACACCGGGGAGCTGTTTTTT. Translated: CAIRPQGNTGELFF.

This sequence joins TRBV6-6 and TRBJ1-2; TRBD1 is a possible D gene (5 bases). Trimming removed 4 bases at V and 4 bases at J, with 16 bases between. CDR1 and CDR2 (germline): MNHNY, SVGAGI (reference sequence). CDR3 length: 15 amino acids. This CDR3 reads CASSLGRTFTYGYTF. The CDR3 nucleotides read TGTGCCAGCAGTTTGGGGAGGACATTTACCTATGGCTACACCTTC.

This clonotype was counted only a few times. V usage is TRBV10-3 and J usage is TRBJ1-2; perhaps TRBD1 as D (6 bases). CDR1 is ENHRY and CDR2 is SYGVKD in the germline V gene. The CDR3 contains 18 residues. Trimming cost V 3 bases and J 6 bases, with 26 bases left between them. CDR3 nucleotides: TGTGCCATCAGTGACCTAAGGGGGTCCGGACAGTTAAAAAATGGCTACACCTTC. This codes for CAISDLRGSGQLKNGYTF.

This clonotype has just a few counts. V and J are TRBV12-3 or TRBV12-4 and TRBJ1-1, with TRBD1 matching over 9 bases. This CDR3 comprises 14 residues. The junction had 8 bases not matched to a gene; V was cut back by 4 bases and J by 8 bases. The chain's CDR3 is CASSYPRTGEEAFF. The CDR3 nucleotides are TGTGCCAGCAGTTACCCCAGGACAGGGGAAGAAGCTTTCTTT.

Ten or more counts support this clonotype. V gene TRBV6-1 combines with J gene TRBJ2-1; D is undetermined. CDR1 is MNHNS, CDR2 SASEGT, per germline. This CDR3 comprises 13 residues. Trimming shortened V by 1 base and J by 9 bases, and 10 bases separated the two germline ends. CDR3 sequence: CASSEGVRSEQFF. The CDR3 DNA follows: TGTGCCAGCAGTGAAGGGGTTAGATCTGAGCAGTTCTTC.

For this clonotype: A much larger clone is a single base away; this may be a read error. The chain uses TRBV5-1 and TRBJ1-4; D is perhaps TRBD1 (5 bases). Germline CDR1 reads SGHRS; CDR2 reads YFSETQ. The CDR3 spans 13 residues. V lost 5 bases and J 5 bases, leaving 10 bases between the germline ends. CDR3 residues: CASRRDGNEKLFF. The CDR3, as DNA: TGCGCCAGCAGAAGGGACGGCAATGAAAAACTGTTTTTT.

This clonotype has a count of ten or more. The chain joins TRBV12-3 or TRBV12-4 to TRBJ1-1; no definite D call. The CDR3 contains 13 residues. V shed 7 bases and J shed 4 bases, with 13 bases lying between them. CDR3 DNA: TGTGCCAGCACCATATCCACCGCCACTGAAGCTTTCTTT. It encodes CASTISTATEAFF.

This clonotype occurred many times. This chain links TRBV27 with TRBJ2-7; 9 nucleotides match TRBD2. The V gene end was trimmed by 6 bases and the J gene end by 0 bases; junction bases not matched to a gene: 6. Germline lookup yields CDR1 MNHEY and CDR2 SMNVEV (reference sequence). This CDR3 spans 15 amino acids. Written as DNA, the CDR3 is TGTGCCAGCAGCTATAGCGGGAGTTTCTCCTACGAGCAGTACTTC. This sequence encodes CASSYSGSFSYEQYF.